This is a list of T cell receptor beta chains from one sample in a study of T cells in Graves' hyperthyroidism and ophthalmopathy. TCRdb re-analysed the multiplex PCR reads in MiXCR, keeping a single row per CDR3 protein. Of over 300,000 distinct CDR3 sequences in the sample, 12% to 15% were seen once. What was sequenced was blood. Receptor source: a woman in her thirties or forties with Graves' ophthalmopathy. Both conserved end residues are part of each CDR3. D genes are given only for firm matches. Rows may omit the clone size; those that give it use once, few, many or a size class.

v_gene: TRBV19
d_gene: -
abundance: -
len: 13
j_gene: TRBJ2-7
CDR3nt: TGTGCCAGTAGTAAGGGACCTACGTTCGAGCAGTACTTC
CDR3aa: CASSKGPTFEQYF

v_gene: TRBV28
d_gene: TRBD1
abundance: many
len: 18
j_gene: TRBJ2-6
CDR3nt: TGTGCCAGCAGTCAGGTGGGACAGGGTCTGACAGGGGCCAACGTCCTGACTTTC
CDR3aa: CASSQVGQGLTGANVLTF

v_gene: TRBV20-1
d_gene: TRBD2
abundance: many
len: 14
j_gene: TRBJ2-5
CDR3nt: TGCAGTGCACCAACTAGCGGAGCACAAGAGACCCAGTACTTC
CDR3aa: CSAPTSGAQETQYF

v_gene: TRBV12-3/TRBV12-4
d_gene: TRBD1
abundance: many
len: 12
j_gene: TRBJ2-1
CDR3nt: TGTGCCAGCAGTCCAGGGGGCGGTGAGCAGTTCTTC
CDR3aa: CASSPGGGEQFF

v_gene: TRBV19
d_gene: -
abundance: few
len: 14
j_gene: TRBJ1-2
CDR3nt: TGTGCCAGTAGTCGGGCCCCGCTTAACTATGGCTACACCTTC
CDR3aa: CASSRAPLNYGYTF

v_gene: TRBV5-1
d_gene: -
abundance: -
len: 16
j_gene: TRBJ1-2
CDR3nt: TGCGCCAGCAGCCTGGAAACAGGACTGTCTATCTATGGCTACGCCTTC
CDR3aa: CASSLETGLSIYGYAF

v_gene: TRBV4-1
d_gene: -
abundance: -
len: 16
j_gene: TRBJ1-2
CDR3nt: TGCGCCAGCAGCCACCCGACAGGCGGCGGGCTCGATGGCTACACCTTC
CDR3aa: CASSHPTGGGLDGYTF

v_gene: TRBV4-1
d_gene: -
abundance: few
len: 14
j_gene: TRBJ2-5
CDR3nt: TGCGCCAGCAGCCCGGGACCCCGGGCGGAGACCCAGTACTTC
CDR3aa: CASSPGPRAETQYF

v_gene: TRBV20-1
d_gene: TRBD1
abundance: -
len: 15
j_gene: TRBJ2-1
CDR3nt: TGCAGTGCTAGAGATCTCGGACAGGGGCACAATGAGCAGTTCTTC
CDR3aa: CSARDLGQGHNEQFF

v_gene: TRBV27
d_gene: -
abundance: many
len: 15
j_gene: TRBJ1-5
CDR3nt: TGTGCCAGCAGTTTAAGCTCTGGACTGAATCAGCCCCAGCATTTT
CDR3aa: CASSLSSGLNQPQHF

v_gene: TRBV20-1
d_gene: -
abundance: many
len: 16
j_gene: TRBJ1-1
CDR3nt: TGCAGTGCTAGAGATGGGGGCGGGGGACCGTACACTGAAGCTTTCTTT
CDR3aa: CSARDGGGGPYTEAFF

v_gene: TRBV15
d_gene: -
abundance: -
len: 15
j_gene: TRBJ1-3
CDR3nt: TGTGCCACCAGGCGGGCCGGCCAGTCTGGAAACACCATATATTTT
CDR3aa: CATRRAGQSGNTIYF

v_gene: TRBV11-1
d_gene: -
abundance: many
len: 14
j_gene: TRBJ2-7
CDR3nt: TGTGCCAGCAGCTTAGAGGAGGGACCCTACGAGCAGTACTTC
CDR3aa: CASSLEEGPYEQYF

v_gene: TRBV29-1
d_gene: -
abundance: few
len: 12
j_gene: TRBJ1-2
CDR3nt: TGCAGCGTACCCCAAGCCCCGGAAGGCTACACCTTC
CDR3aa: CSVPQAPEGYTF

v_gene: TRBV24-1
d_gene: -
abundance: -
len: 13
j_gene: TRBJ2-1
CDR3nt: TGTGCCACCAGTGATTCGGTCGCCAATGAGCAGTTCTTC
CDR3aa: CATSDSVANEQFF

v_gene: TRBV28
d_gene: TRBD2
abundance: many
len: 15
j_gene: TRBJ2-3
CDR3nt: TGTGCCAGCAGTTTAGGGCGGGAGGGCTTCGATACGCAGTATTTT
CDR3aa: CASSLGREGFDTQYF

v_gene: TRBV29-1
d_gene: -
abundance: many
len: 11
j_gene: TRBJ1-2
CDR3nt: TGCAGCGCTGTAGGTGGGGTTGGCTACACCTTC
CDR3aa: CSAVGGVGYTF

v_gene: TRBV2
d_gene: -
abundance: many
len: 16
j_gene: TRBJ2-7
CDR3nt: TGTGCCAGCAGCTCCCCCCGTTACAGGAGCTCCTACGAGCAGTACTTC
CDR3aa: CASSSPRYRSSYEQYF

v_gene: TRBV12-3/TRBV12-4
d_gene: -
abundance: many
len: 14
j_gene: TRBJ2-2
CDR3nt: TGTGCCAGCAGTTTAGCGGGAGTGTCTGGGGAGCTGTTTTTT
CDR3aa: CASSLAGVSGELFF

v_gene: TRBV27
d_gene: TRBD2
abundance: -
len: 16
j_gene: TRBJ2-2
CDR3nt: TGTGCCAGCAGTCTAATAGCGGGGGCGAACACCGGGGAGCTGTTTTTT
CDR3aa: CASSLIAGANTGELFF

v_gene: TRBV11-2
d_gene: -
abundance: -
len: 14
j_gene: TRBJ1-4
CDR3nt: TGTGCCAGCAGCTCGTGGGGGCGAGGTGAAAAACTGTTTTTT
CDR3aa: CASSSWGRGEKLFF

v_gene: TRBV6-1
d_gene: -
abundance: many
len: 14
j_gene: TRBJ1-1
CDR3nt: TGTGCCAGCAGCCGGGGGAGGAAGTCCACTGAAGCATTCTTT
CDR3aa: CASSRGRKSTEAFF

v_gene: TRBV6-5
d_gene: -
abundance: few
len: 15
j_gene: TRBJ2-6
CDR3nt: TGTGCCAGCAGTGTATCGAGCTCTGGGGCCAACGTCCTGACTTTC
CDR3aa: CASSVSSSGANVLTF

v_gene: TRBV12-3/TRBV12-4
d_gene: TRBD1
abundance: many
len: 13
j_gene: TRBJ1-2
CDR3nt: TGTGCCAGCAGTTTAGGGGACAGTTTGAGCTACACCTTC
CDR3aa: CASSLGDSLSYTF

v_gene: TRBV12-3/TRBV12-4
d_gene: TRBD1
abundance: many
len: 13
j_gene: TRBJ1-2
CDR3nt: TGTGCCAGCACCCTACAGGGGGCCTATGGCTACACCTTC
CDR3aa: CASTLQGAYGYTF

v_gene: TRBV20-1
d_gene: -
abundance: many
len: 15
j_gene: TRBJ1-1
CDR3nt: TGCAGTGCTAGCTCGTTACGAGGGGTGAACACTGAAGCTTTCTTT
CDR3aa: CSASSLRGVNTEAFF

v_gene: TRBV24-1
d_gene: TRBD2
abundance: many
len: 13
j_gene: TRBJ2-1
CDR3nt: TGTGCCACCGGACTAGCGGGAGGTAATGAGCAGTTCTTC
CDR3aa: CATGLAGGNEQFF

v_gene: TRBV28
d_gene: TRBD1
abundance: few
len: 15
j_gene: TRBJ2-2
CDR3nt: TGTGCCAGCAGTTGGGGGACAGCAGGTACCGGGGAGCTGTTTTTT
CDR3aa: CASSWGTAGTGELFF

v_gene: TRBV20-1
d_gene: TRBD2
abundance: many
len: 15
j_gene: TRBJ2-5
CDR3nt: TGCAGTGCTGCGCCTAGCGGGGGATACCAAGAGACCCAGTACTTC
CDR3aa: CSAAPSGGYQETQYF

v_gene: TRBV6-9
d_gene: -
abundance: many
len: 14
j_gene: TRBJ2-5
CDR3nt: TGTGCCAGCCTTCAGCGCTCAGGGTCAGAGACCCAGTACTTC
CDR3aa: CASLQRSGSETQYF

v_gene: TRBV7-9
d_gene: -
abundance: few
len: 17
j_gene: TRBJ2-4
CDR3nt: TGTGCCAGCAGCAAGACAGCGACAGCCGTAGCCAAAAACATTCAGTACTTC
CDR3aa: CASSKTATAVAKNIQYF

v_gene: TRBV2
d_gene: -
abundance: many
len: 14
j_gene: TRBJ2-7
CDR3nt: TGTGCCAGCGAGCCTCGGGACGGGACCTACGAGCAGTACTTC
CDR3aa: CASEPRDGTYEQYF

v_gene: TRBV11-1
d_gene: -
abundance: many
len: 13
j_gene: TRBJ2-7
CDR3nt: TGTGCCAGCAGTTCCGGGACATACTACGAGCAGTACTTC
CDR3aa: CASSSGTYYEQYF

v_gene: TRBV6-4
d_gene: TRBD2
abundance: many
len: 15
j_gene: TRBJ2-1
CDR3nt: TGTGCCAGCAGCGGACTAGCGGGAGGGTTGAATGAGCAGTTCTTC
CDR3aa: CASSGLAGGLNEQFF

v_gene: TRBV13
d_gene: -
abundance: many
len: 12
j_gene: TRBJ1-4
CDR3nt: TGTGCCAGCAGCTTAGTTGGGGAAAAACTGTTTTTT
CDR3aa: CASSLVGEKLFF

v_gene: TRBV10-2
d_gene: -
abundance: many
len: 13
j_gene: TRBJ1-1
CDR3nt: TGCGCCAGCAGTGAGGGGAGATGGACTGAAGCTTTCTTT
CDR3aa: CASSEGRWTEAFF

v_gene: TRBV6-2/TRBV6-3
d_gene: -
abundance: many
len: 15
j_gene: TRBJ2-3
CDR3nt: TGTGCCAGCACATACTCCCTGGACCGACCGGATACGCAGTATTTT
CDR3aa: CASTYSLDRPDTQYF

v_gene: TRBV6-1
d_gene: TRBD1
abundance: many
len: 15
j_gene: TRBJ1-6
CDR3nt: TGTGCCAGCAGTTACCGGACAGGGACCAATTCACCCCTCCACTTT
CDR3aa: CASSYRTGTNSPLHF

v_gene: TRBV11-2
d_gene: TRBD1
abundance: few
len: 15
j_gene: TRBJ1-1
CDR3nt: TGTGCCAGCAGCTTTTACGGGACAGGGGTTGTTGGGGCTTTCTTT
CDR3aa: CASSFYGTGVVGAFF

v_gene: TRBV6-1
d_gene: -
abundance: few
len: 10
j_gene: TRBJ2-7
CDR3nt: TGTGCCAGCAGACCGGGGAAGCAGTACTTC
CDR3aa: CASRPGKQYF